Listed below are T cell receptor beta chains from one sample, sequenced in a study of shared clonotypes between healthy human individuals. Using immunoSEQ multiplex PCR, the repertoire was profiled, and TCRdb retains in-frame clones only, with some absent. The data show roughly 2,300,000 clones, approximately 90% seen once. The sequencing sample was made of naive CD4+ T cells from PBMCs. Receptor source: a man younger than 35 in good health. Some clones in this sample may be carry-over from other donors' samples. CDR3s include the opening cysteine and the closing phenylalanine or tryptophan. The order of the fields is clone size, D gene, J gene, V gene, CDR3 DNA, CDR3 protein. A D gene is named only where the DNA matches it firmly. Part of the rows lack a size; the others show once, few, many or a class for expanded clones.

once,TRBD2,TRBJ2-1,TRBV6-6,TGTGCCAGCAGTTACCCGGGGCGACTAGCGGGTGAGCAGTTCTTC,CASSYPGRLAGEQFF
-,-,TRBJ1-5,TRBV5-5,TGTGCCAGCAGCTTGGAACAGACTAATCAGCCCCAGCATTTT,CASSLEQTNQPQHF
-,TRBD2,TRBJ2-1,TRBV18,TGTGCCAGCTCACCACAAGCGGGACTAGCGGGAGGGCAGGTGCAGTTCTTC,CASSPQAGLAGGQVQFF
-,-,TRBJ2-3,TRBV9,TGTGCCAGCAGCGGGGCCAAACAGGGGGGGCCGGTCTATACGCAGTATTTT,CASSGAKQGGPVYTQYF
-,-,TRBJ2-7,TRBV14,TGTGCCAGCAGCCCACAGGGAGTAAGCCACGAGCAGTACTTC,CASSPQGVSHEQYF
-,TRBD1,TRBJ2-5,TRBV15,TGTGCCTCTCGGGACAGACAAGAGACCCAGTACTTC,CASRDRQETQYF
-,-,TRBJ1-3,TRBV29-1,TGCAGCGTTGAAGGGAACTCTGGAAACACCATATATTTT,CSVEGNSGNTIYF
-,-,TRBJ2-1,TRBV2,TGTGCCAGCAGGGATAGGGGTCCCCATGAGCAGTTCTTC,CASRDRGPHEQFF
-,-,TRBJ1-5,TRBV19,TGTGCCAGTAGTAGAGGGACAAGTTTCTCTTTGGCCCAGCATTTT,CASSRGTSFSLAQHF
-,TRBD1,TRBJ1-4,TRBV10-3,TGTGCCATCAGTGAGTCCAGACAGGGCAATGAAAAACTGTTTTTT,CAISESRQGNEKLFF
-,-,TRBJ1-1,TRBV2,TGTGCCAGCGGACTCCTGAACACTGAAGCTTTCTTT,CASGLLNTEAFF
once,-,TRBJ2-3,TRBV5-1,TGCGCCAGCAGCTTTCTAACAGTCCTCGGCGATACGCAGTATTTT,CASSFLTVLGDTQYF
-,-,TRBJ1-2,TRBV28,TGTGCCAGCAGCTCCGCGCCAGGCGGGTTTGGCTACACCTTC,CASSSAPGGFGYTF
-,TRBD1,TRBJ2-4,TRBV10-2,TGCGCCAGCAGTGAGTCGGGGACAGGGCTCGGGGACATTCAGTACTTC,CASSESGTGLGDIQYF
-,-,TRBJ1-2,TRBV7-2,TGTGCCAGCAGCTTAGCGCAGGGGCCCGGTGGCTACACCTTC,CASSLAQGPGGYTF
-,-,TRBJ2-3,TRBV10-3,TGTGCCATCACCCTCTCGGGGACAGATACGCAGTATTTT,CAITLSGTDTQYF
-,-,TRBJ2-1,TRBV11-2,TGTGCCAGCAGCTTAGGCCTGGTCTACAATGAGCAGTTCTTC,CASSLGLVYNEQFF
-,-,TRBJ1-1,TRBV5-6,TGTGCCAGCAGATATGGCGGGACATCGGGCACTGAAGCTTTCTTT,CASRYGGTSGTEAFF
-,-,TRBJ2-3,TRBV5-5,TGTGCCAGCAGCACGGACTGGGCCCAAGATACGCAGTATTTT,CASSTDWAQDTQYF
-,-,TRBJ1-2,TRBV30,TGTGCCTGGAGAGGGGTGGCAGGGGTTTTGTTCGGTGGCTACACCTTC,CAWRGVAGVLFGGYTF
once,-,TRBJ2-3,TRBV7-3,TGTGCCAGCAGCTCGGTCAGAAACACAGATACGCAGTATTTT,CASSSVRNTDTQYF
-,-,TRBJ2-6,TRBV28,TGTGCCAGCAGCCTCCCCGGGAAAAGGCCCGGGGCCAACGTCCTGACTTTC,CASSLPGKRPGANVLTF
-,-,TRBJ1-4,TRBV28,TGTGCCAGCAGCCCTGGCGGTGGAGGAAGGGAAAAACTGTTTTTT,CASSPGGGGREKLFF
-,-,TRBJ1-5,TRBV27,TGTGCCAGCAGTTTATCCAGGGCCAGCAATCAGCCCCAGCATTTT,CASSLSRASNQPQHF
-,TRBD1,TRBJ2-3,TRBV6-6,TGTGCCAGCACCACCGGGACAGGATTTCGGGATACGCAGTATTTT,CASTTGTGFRDTQYF
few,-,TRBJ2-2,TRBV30,TGTGCCTGGGGACCTCGGACGGGGGAGCTGTTTTTT,CAWGPRTGELFF
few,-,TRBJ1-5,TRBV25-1,TGTGCCAGCAGTGCAGGGGATCCTCGGCCCCAGCATTTT,CASSAGDPRPQHF
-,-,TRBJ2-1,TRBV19,TGTGCCAGTAGTATGGGGCAGTACAATGAGCAGTTCTTC,CASSMGQYNEQFF
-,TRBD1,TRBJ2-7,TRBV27,TGTGCCAGCTCGAGTACGGGGACAGGGTTTGATGACGAGCAGTACTTC,CASSSTGTGFDDEQYF
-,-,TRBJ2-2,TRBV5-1,TGCGCCAGCAGTACGAAAGGGGAGCTGTTTTTT,CASSTKGELFF
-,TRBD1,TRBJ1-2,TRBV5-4,TGTGCCAGCAGCTTGGACCAGGGGGCTTATGGCTACACCTTC,CASSLDQGAYGYTF
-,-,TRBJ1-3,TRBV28,TGTGCCAGCAGTTCCGGGATCTCTGGAAACACCATATATTTT,CASSSGISGNTIYF